Listed below are T cell receptor beta chains from one sample, sequenced in a study of identical twins. TCRdb re-called the 5' RACE reads with MiXCR, one entry per CDR3 protein. Altogether a few hundred thousand distinct CDR3 sequences are present, 7.5% to 10% being singletons, with the ten largest covering approximately 3.2%. The sample was also linked to a second study, of yellow fever vaccine responses in identical twins.

The material sequenced was PBMCs. These receptors all stem from a woman aged 18-30 years in good health. The CDR3 runs from the conserved cysteine through the conserved F or W. The D gene is left open where the match is weak. The size of a clone is reported for some rows only, either as once, few or many, or as a class for expanded clones.

cdr3_length,v_call,j_call,d_call,clone_size,cdr3_nt,cdr3_aa
14,TRBV5-1,TRBJ2-1,TRBD2,.,TGCGCCAGCAGCTGGGGGCTAGCGGGCAAAGAGCAGCTCTTC,CASSWGLAGKEQLF
13,TRBV6-1,TRBJ2-4,.,many,TGTGCCAGCACCCCGAGGGGGGGGAACATTCAGTACTTC,CASTPRGGNIQYF
13,TRBV4-3,TRBJ2-3,.,few,TGCGCCAGCAGCCAAGAGGGCGGTGGGACGCAGTATTTT,CASSQEGGGTQYF
15,TRBV12-3/TRBV12-4,TRBJ1-1,.,many,TGTGCCAGCAGTGCTCCGGGACCCTTGATCACTGAAGCTTTCTTT,CASSAPGPLITEAFF
11,TRBV15,TRBJ2-7,.,.,TGTGCCACCAGCACGTACCGGGAGCAGTACTTC,CATSTYREQYF
13,TRBV5-1,TRBJ2-3,.,many,TGCGCCAGCATGCAGGGAGGCACAGATACGCAGTATTTT,CASMQGGTDTQYF
12,TRBV29-1,TRBJ1-1,.,few,TGCAGCGTATGGGGCCCAGGGGATGAAGCTTTCTTT,CSVWGPGDEAFF
15,TRBV11-2,TRBJ1-6,.,many,TGTGCCAGCAGCCCATCGGGGCTGAATAATTCACCCCTCCACTTT,CASSPSGLNNSPLHF
13,TRBV20-1,TRBJ1-5,.,many,TGCAGTGCGAGGGGGGGCACCAATCAGCCCCAGCATTTT,CSARGGTNQPQHF
14,TRBV2,TRBJ2-7,.,few,TGTGCCAGCGCGGACCGTGTAAGCTCCTACGAGCAGTACTTC,CASADRVSSYEQYF
15,TRBV5-1,TRBJ2-3,TRBD1,.,TGCGCCAGCAGCACAGGACAGGGGGACACAGATACGCAGTATTTT,CASSTGQGDTDTQYF
13,TRBV10-3,TRBJ2-1,.,many,TGTGCCATCAATAGCGGAGATTACAATGAGCAGTTCTTC,CAINSGDYNEQFF
14,TRBV7-9,TRBJ2-4,.,many,TGTGCCAGCAGCTTCAGGGCAGATAAAAACATTCAGTACTTC,CASSFRADKNIQYF
13,TRBV19,TRBJ1-1,.,.,TGTGCCACCTCGGCCACAGGTGACACTGAAGCTTTCTTT,CATSATGDTEAFF
14,TRBV6-1,TRBJ1-2,.,.,TGTGCCAGCAGAGCGTCGGTTCTTGGCTATGGCTACACCTTC,CASRASVLGYGYTF
15,TRBV10-3,TRBJ2-4,TRBD1,.,TGTGCCATCAGTGATTTCCAGGGGGCTAAAAACATTCAGTACTTC,CAISDFQGAKNIQYF
13,TRBV12-3/TRBV12-4,TRBJ2-5,.,many,TGTGCCAGCAGGATGGACATCCGCGAGACCCAGTACTTC,CASRMDIRETQYF
19,TRBV11-1,TRBJ2-1,TRBD2,.,TGTGCCAGCAGCTGGGCGGCCGCCGCAAGCGGGGAGTCCTACAATGAGCAGTTCTTC,CASSWAAAASGESYNEQFF
19,TRBV4-2,TRBJ2-7,TRBD1,many,TGTGCCAGCAGCCACAGAAGGGCGTTGACAGGGGGTGGTATTAACGAGCAGTACTTC,CASSHRRALTGGGINEQYF
14,TRBV7-3,TRBJ2-2,.,.,TGTGCCAGCGGCTCAGGGGGGCTCACCGGGGAGCTGTTTTTT,CASGSGGLTGELFF